The clone carrying this T cell receptor beta chain showed up just once. Its specificity is unknown. TCRdb processed the reads anew with MiXCR; each CDR3 protein has one entry. The sample contains roughly 920,000 distinct CDR3 sequences, around a third of which appear only once. Per the germline V gene, CDR1 is ENHRY and CDR2 is SYGVKD. This CDR3 is 13 amino acids long. With V trimmed by 6 bases and J by 5 bases, 6 bases remained unmatched. These data come from a study of T cell repertoires in cytomegalovirus infection. Study-wide background: HLA-B-restricted CMV epitopes that are well studied were used alongside recently identified HLA-C-restricted ones. Matching HLA type, along with CMV infection, was indicated by public TCR beta signatures.

This TCR was sampled from a human donor in good health (CMV status not recorded). Some clones in this sample may be carry-over from other donors' samples. J is TRBJ1-2 and V is TRBV10-3; 7 bases are shared with TRBD1. The starting material was cultured CD8+ T cells from PBMCs, obtained from culture after CMV antigen stimulation. The CDR3 sequence: CAIRMTGKYGYTF. DNA of the CDR3: TGTGCCATCAGAATGACAGGGAAGTATGGCTACACCTTC.